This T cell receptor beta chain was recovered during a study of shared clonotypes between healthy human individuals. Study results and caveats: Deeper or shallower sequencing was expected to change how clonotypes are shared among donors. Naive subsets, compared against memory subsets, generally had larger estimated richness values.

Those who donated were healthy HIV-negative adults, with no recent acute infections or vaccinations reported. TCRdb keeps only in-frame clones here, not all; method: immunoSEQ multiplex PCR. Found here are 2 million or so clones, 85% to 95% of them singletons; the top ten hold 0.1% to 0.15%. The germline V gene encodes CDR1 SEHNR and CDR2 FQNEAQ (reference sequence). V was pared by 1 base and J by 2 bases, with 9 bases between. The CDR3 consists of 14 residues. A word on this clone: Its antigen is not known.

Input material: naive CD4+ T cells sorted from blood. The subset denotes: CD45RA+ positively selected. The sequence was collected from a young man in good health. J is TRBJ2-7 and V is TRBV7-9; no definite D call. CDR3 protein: CASSLGAGPYEQYF. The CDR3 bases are TGTGCCAGCAGCTTAGGGGCAGGTCCCTACGAGCAGTACTTC.